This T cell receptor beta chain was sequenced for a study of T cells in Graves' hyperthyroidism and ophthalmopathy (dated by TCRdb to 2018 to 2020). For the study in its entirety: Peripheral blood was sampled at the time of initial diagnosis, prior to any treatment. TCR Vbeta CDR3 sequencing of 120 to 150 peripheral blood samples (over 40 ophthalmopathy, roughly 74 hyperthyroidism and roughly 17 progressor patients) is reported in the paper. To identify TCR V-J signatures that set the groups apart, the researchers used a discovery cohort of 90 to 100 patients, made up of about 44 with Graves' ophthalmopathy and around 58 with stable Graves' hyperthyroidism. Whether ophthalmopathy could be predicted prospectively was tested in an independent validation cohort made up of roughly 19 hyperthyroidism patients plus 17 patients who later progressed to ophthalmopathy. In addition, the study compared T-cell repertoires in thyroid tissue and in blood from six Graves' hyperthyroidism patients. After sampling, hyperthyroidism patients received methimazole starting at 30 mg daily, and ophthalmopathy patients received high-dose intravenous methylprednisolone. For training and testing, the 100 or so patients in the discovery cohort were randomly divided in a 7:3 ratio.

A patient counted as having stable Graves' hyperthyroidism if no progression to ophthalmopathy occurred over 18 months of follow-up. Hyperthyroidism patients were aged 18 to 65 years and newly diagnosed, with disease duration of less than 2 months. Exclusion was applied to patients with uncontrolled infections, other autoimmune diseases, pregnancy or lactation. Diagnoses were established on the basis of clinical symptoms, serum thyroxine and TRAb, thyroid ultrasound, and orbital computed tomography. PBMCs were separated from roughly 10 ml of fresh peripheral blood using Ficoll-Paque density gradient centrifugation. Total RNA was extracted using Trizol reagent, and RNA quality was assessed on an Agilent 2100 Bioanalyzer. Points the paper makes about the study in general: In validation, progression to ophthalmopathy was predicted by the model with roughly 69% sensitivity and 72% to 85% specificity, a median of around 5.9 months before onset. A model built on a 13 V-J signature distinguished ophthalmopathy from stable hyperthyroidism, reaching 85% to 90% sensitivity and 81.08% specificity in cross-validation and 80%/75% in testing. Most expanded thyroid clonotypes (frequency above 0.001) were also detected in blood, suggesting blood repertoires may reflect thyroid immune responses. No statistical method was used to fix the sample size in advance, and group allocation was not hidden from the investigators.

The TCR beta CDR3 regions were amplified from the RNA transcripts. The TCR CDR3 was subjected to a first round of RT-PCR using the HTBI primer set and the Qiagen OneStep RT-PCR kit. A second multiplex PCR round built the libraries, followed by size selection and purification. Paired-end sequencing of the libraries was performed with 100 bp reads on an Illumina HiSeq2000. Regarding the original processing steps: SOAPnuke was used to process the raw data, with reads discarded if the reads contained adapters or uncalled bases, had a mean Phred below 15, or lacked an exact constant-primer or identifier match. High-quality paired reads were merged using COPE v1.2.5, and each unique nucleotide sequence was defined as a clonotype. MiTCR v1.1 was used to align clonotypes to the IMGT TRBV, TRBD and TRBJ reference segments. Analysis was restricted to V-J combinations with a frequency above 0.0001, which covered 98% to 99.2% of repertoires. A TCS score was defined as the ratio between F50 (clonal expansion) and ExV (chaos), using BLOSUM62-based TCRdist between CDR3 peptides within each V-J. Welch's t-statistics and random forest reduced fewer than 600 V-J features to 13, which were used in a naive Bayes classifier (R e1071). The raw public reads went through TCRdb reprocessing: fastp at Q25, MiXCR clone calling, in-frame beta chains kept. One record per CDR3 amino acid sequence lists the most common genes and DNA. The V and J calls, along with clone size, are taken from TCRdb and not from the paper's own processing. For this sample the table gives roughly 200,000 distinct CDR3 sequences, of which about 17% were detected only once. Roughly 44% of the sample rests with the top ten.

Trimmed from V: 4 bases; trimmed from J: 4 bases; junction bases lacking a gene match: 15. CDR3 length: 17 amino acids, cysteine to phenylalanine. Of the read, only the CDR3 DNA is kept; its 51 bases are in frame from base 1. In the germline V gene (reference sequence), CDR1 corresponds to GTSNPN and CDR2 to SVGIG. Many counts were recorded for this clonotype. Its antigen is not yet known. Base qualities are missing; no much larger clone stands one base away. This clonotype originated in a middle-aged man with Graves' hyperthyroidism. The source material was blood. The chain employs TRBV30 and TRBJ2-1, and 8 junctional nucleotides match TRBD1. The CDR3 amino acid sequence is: CAWMIRGRGNNYNEQFF. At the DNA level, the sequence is TGTGCCTGGATGATCAGGGGGCGGGGAAACAATTACAATGAGCAGTTCTTC.